A selection of T cell receptor beta chains follows, all from one sample in a study of blood T cell repertoires in COVID-19. Generated by immunoSEQ multiplex PCR, the TCRdb table keeps only in-frame clones and is missing some. The sample includes approximately 360,000 clones, about four fifths of them seen just once. The sample comprised PBMCs or T cells enriched from blood (not recorded which). These receptors were obtained from a woman aged 50 to 65 who had recovered from COVID-19. Each CDR3 is given with its conserved first and last residue. The order of the fields is CDR3 protein, CDR3 DNA, clone size, J gene, D gene, V gene. A D gene is named only where the DNA matches it firmly. Size is omitted from some rows. Given values are once, few, many or a class for expanded clones.

CDR3 protein: CASSLDSAATGLSPLHF; CDR3 DNA: TGTGCCAGCAGCTTAGATTCGGCTGCGACAGGGCTATCACCCCTCCACTTT; clone size: once; J gene: TRBJ1-6; D gene: TRBD1; V gene: TRBV11-3
CDR3 protein: CASSKRDNYGYTF; CDR3 DNA: TGTGCCAGCAGTAAGAGGGATAACTATGGCTACACCTTC; clone size: -; J gene: TRBJ1-2; D gene: -; V gene: TRBV6-5
CDR3 protein: CASSPGIYNEQFF; CDR3 DNA: TGTGCCAGCTCACCGGGCATCTACAATGAGCAGTTCTTC; clone size: -; J gene: TRBJ2-1; D gene: -; V gene: TRBV18
CDR3 protein: CSVEDRGRVYYGYTF; CDR3 DNA: TGCAGCGTTGAAGATCGGGGTCGGGTTTACTATGGCTACACCTTC; clone size: -; J gene: TRBJ1-2; D gene: -; V gene: TRBV29-1
CDR3 protein: CSVARDSNYGYTF; CDR3 DNA: TGCAGCGTCGCCCGGGACAGTAACTATGGCTACACCTTC; clone size: -; J gene: TRBJ1-2; D gene: TRBD1; V gene: TRBV29-1
CDR3 protein: CASSGGTGMDEQYF; CDR3 DNA: TGCGCCAGCAGCGGCGGGACAGGGATGGACGAGCAGTACTTC; clone size: -; J gene: TRBJ2-7; D gene: TRBD1; V gene: TRBV5-1
CDR3 protein: CASSQEMARPTHGYTF; CDR3 DNA: TGCGCCAGCAGCCAAGAGATGGCCAGGCCTACACATGGCTACACCTTC; clone size: -; J gene: TRBJ1-2; D gene: -; V gene: TRBV4-3
CDR3 protein: CASSRQGARGYTF; CDR3 DNA: TGTGCCAGCAGTAGACAGGGGGCGCGAGGCTACACCTTC; clone size: -; J gene: TRBJ1-2; D gene: TRBD1; V gene: TRBV27
CDR3 protein: CASSQVAGRTDTQYF; CDR3 DNA: TGTGCCAGCAGCCAAGTTGCGGGTCGCACAGATACGCAGTATTTT; clone size: -; J gene: TRBJ2-3; D gene: -; V gene: TRBV3-1/TRBV3-2
CDR3 protein: CASSLGQNTEAFF; CDR3 DNA: TGTGCCAGCAGTTTGGGACAGAACACTGAAGCTTTCTTT; clone size: -; J gene: TRBJ1-1; D gene: -; V gene: TRBV6-2/TRBV6-3
CDR3 protein: CASRGTGEAFF; CDR3 DNA: TGTGCCAGCAGGGGGACAGGGGAAGCTTTCTTT; clone size: -; J gene: TRBJ1-1; D gene: TRBD1; V gene: TRBV11-3
CDR3 protein: CASSLSLAITYEQYF; CDR3 DNA: TGTGCCAGCAGTTTATCGTTGGCCATTACCTACGAGCAGTACTTC; clone size: -; J gene: TRBJ2-7; D gene: -; V gene: TRBV27
CDR3 protein: CASSLDRSTGMETQYF; CDR3 DNA: TGTGCCAGCAGCTTAGATCGTTCGACAGGGATGGAGACCCAGTACTTC; clone size: -; J gene: TRBJ2-5; D gene: TRBD1; V gene: TRBV7-6
CDR3 protein: CASSEAQGGAFF; CDR3 DNA: TGTGCCAGCAGTGAAGCGCAAGGGGGAGCTTTCTTT; clone size: -; J gene: TRBJ1-1; D gene: -; V gene: TRBV2
CDR3 protein: CASSPSPGQERTDTQYF; CDR3 DNA: TGTGCCAGCAGCCCTAGCCCGGGACAGGAGAGGACAGATACGCAGTATTTT; clone size: -; J gene: TRBJ2-3; D gene: TRBD1; V gene: TRBV6-2/TRBV6-3
CDR3 protein: CASSARGPRGVGDAFF; CDR3 DNA: TGTGCCAGCAGCGCACGGGGGCCCCGGGGGGTCGGTGATGCGTTCTTC; clone size: -; J gene: TRBJ2-1; D gene: -; V gene: TRBV7-2
CDR3 protein: CASSPKWQASENTEAFF; CDR3 DNA: TGCGCCAGCAGCCCCAAGTGGCAGGCATCGGAGAACACTGAAGCTTTCTTT; clone size: few; J gene: TRBJ1-1; D gene: -; V gene: TRBV4-1
CDR3 protein: CASRRETDSYEQYF; CDR3 DNA: TGTGCCAGCAGGAGAGAAACAGACTCCTACGAGCAGTACTTC; clone size: -; J gene: TRBJ2-7; D gene: -; V gene: TRBV7-9
CDR3 protein: CASSATGVGEKLFF; CDR3 DNA: TGTGCCAGCAGTGCAACAGGGGTAGGGGAAAAACTGTTTTTT; clone size: once; J gene: TRBJ1-4; D gene: TRBD1; V gene: TRBV2
CDR3 protein: CASSYSSRGMWGQPQHF; CDR3 DNA: TGTGCCAGCAGTTACTCGTCTAGGGGGATGTGGGGTCAGCCCCAGCATTTT; clone size: -; J gene: TRBJ1-5; D gene: -; V gene: TRBV6-2/TRBV6-3
CDR3 protein: CASSAGQGPGELFF; CDR3 DNA: TGTGCCAGCAGCGCGGGACAGGGGCCTGGGGAGCTGTTTTTT; clone size: -; J gene: TRBJ2-2; D gene: TRBD1; V gene: TRBV7-9
CDR3 protein: CASSPPPSFWDSLSKLHF; CDR3 DNA: TGTGCCAGCTCACCACCTCCATCTTTTTGGGACAGTTTATCCAAACTCCACTTT; clone size: -; J gene: TRBJ1-6; D gene: TRBD1; V gene: TRBV18
CDR3 protein: CASSEFSTGGRYGYTF; CDR3 DNA: TGTGCCAGCAGTGAATTTTCCACAGGGGGTCGGTATGGCTACACCTTC; clone size: -; J gene: TRBJ1-2; D gene: TRBD1; V gene: TRBV25-1
CDR3 protein: CAWMERRGAMNTEAFF; CDR3 DNA: TGTGCCTGGATGGAGCGGAGGGGAGCAATGAACACTGAAGCTTTCTTT; clone size: -; J gene: TRBJ1-1; D gene: -; V gene: TRBV30
CDR3 protein: CAWSQAALLGGEQFF; CDR3 DNA: TGTGCCTGGAGTCAGGCCGCCCTACTGGGGGGTGAGCAGTTCTTC; clone size: -; J gene: TRBJ2-1; D gene: -; V gene: TRBV30
CDR3 protein: CASSLGQGQVHEQYF; CDR3 DNA: TGTGCCAGCAGCCTCGGACAGGGACAGGTCCACGAGCAGTACTTC; clone size: -; J gene: TRBJ2-7; D gene: TRBD1; V gene: TRBV4-2